Each of the 15 T cell receptor beta chains below was sequenced from the same sample in a study of OX40 agonist ivuxolimab in advanced cancers. This table comes from immunoSEQ multiplex PCR, and its TCRdb copy is limited to in-frame clones, with some not included. The table records about 76,000 clones, over 75% of them present only once. The source material was CD4+ or CD8+ T cells sorted from blood, sampled in a trial of the OX40 agonist ivuxolimab. These receptors came from an adult with an advanced solid tumor such as melanoma, head and neck, liver or kidney cancer.

This clone appeared a few times. The chain joins TRBV7-2 to TRBJ2-5; weak D call: TRBD1 (5 bases). V lost 5 bases and J 2 bases, leaving 21 bases between the germline ends. The length of the CDR3 is 17 residues. From germline, CDR1 is SGHTA and CDR2 FQGNSA. Here the CDR3 reads CASSPLTASGFQETQYF. CDR3 sequence (DNA): TGTGCCAGCAGCCCCTTGACAGCGTCGGGCTTTCAAGAGACCCAGTACTTC.

The gene calls are TRBV2 and TRBJ2-7, with D uncertain. The CDR3 contains 12 residues. Per germline, CDR1 SNHLY and CDR2 FYNNEI. Trimming pared 6 bases from V and 2 bases from J, leaving 8 bases between. CDR3 protein: CASRDGPYEQYF. CDR3 DNA: TGTGCCAGCAGGGACGGGCCCTACGAGCAGTACTTC.

The chain joins TRBV11-3 to TRBJ2-7, with D tentatively TRBD2 (6 bases). V dropped 1 base and J dropped 0 bases, with 16 bases sitting between them. The CDR3 totals 17 residues. Germline CDR1 SGHNT, CDR2 YENEEA. The CDR3, as DNA: TGTGCCAGCAGCTTAGGGGGCCGGCGGGACCCCTCCTACGAGCAGTACTTC. Protein product: CASSLGGRRDPSYEQYF. The whole variable domain, remainder taken from reference TRBV11-3 and TRBJ2-7, is EAGVVQSPRYKIIEKKQPVAFWCNPISGHNTLYWYLQNLGQGPELLIRYENEEAVDDSQLPKDRFSAERLKGVDSTLKIQPAELGDSAVYLCASSLGGRRDPSYEQYFGPGTRLTVT.

This rearrangement joins TRBV2 to TRBJ1-1; D gene uncertain. V lost 5 bases and J 2 bases, leaving 12 bases between the germline ends. The CDR3 is 14 amino acids. Germline V gene lookup returns CDR1 SNHLY and CDR2 FYNNEI. DNA for the CDR3: TGTGCCAGCAGTCTCATCCCGGGAAACACTGAAGCTTTCTTT. This translates into CASSLIPGNTEAFF.

As for this clone: Other DNA sequences from this sample encode an identical CDR3 as well. The chain recombines TRBV14 with TRBJ1-6; D is possibly TRBD1 (5 bases). The CDR3 contains 13 residues. Germline V gives CDR1 SGHDN, CDR2 FVKESK. The V and J ends lost 4 bases and 10 bases respectively, with 11 bases between them. For the CDR3, the DNA is TGTGCCAGCAGCCCCTTCCGGGGGTCACCCCTCCACTTT. It is translated as CASSPFRGSPLHF.

The J gene is TRBJ2-2, the V gene TRBV6-5; 7 bases match TRBD2. The CDR3 length is 14 residues. In germline, CDR1 is MNHEY, CDR2 SVGAGI. The V gene end was trimmed by 9 bases and the J gene end by 3 bases; junction bases not matched to a gene: 7. CDR3 sequence reads: CASGRGRDTGELFF. The CDR3 region has the DNA TGTGCCAGTGGGCGAGGGAGGGACACCGGGGAGCTGTTTTTT.

The chain recombines TRBV14 with TRBJ1-2, with 7 bases aligning to TRBD1. Germline values: CDR1 SGHDN, CDR2 FVKESK. The CDR3 length is 15 residues. Trimming cost V 4 bases and J 8 bases; bases outside gene matches: 13. CDR3 in DNA: TGTGCCAGCAGCCCTCAAGGGGGCAGGGGCGACGGCTACACCTTC. Translating gives CASSPQGGRGDGYTF.

V usage is TRBV10-3 and J usage is TRBJ2-5, with D perhaps assigned TRBD1 or TRBD2 (5 bases each). Trimming left V 0 bases short and J 1 base short, with 21 bases between. CDR1 is ENHRY and CDR2 is SYGVKD in the germline V gene. The CDR3 extends over 19 amino acids. CDR3 coding DNA: TGTGCCATCAGTGAGTCCCGGGGCGAAAAATGGAGCCTCCAAGAGACCCAGTACTTC. Encoded protein: CAISESRGEKWSLQETQYF.

This chain links TRBV6-5 with TRBJ2-7; no reliable D call. CDR1 is MNHEY, CDR2 SVGAGI, per germline. The CDR3 length is 11 residues. Between the trimmed V and J ends, which lost 4 bases and 2 bases, there was a span of 3 bases. The CDR3, as DNA: TGTGCCAGCAGTTCCCCCTACGAGCAGTACTTC. This encodes CASSSPYEQYF.

This chain links TRBV29-1 with TRBJ1-1; D not resolved. V was shortened by 1 base and J by 2 bases, with 17 bases between the two germline ends. Germline lookup yields CDR1 SQVTM and CDR2 ANQGSEA. The CDR3 extends over 16 amino acids. The CDR3 coding sequence is TGCAGCGTTGAAGGGATAGACGGCCGCTACAACACTGAAGCTTTCTTT. This codes for CSVEGIDGRYNTEAFF.

The chain carries TRBV29-1 and TRBJ1-2, with 7 bases lining up with TRBD1. Losses at the gene ends were 5 bases for V and 10 bases for J; bases not matched to a gene: 13. This CDR3 spans 13 amino acids. The germline CDR1 and CDR2 sequences are SQVTM and ANQGSEA. The CDR3 reads CSVSKDGGGDYTF. CDR3 DNA sequence: TGCAGCGTTTCAAAGGACGGAGGGGGCGACTACACCTTC.

The chain links TRBV7-2 to TRBJ1-1, with TRBD1 identical over 7 bases. V lost 8 bases to trimming and J lost 4 bases; unmatched junction nucleotides: 10. The germline gives CDR1 SGHTA, CDR2 FQGNSA. CDR3 size: 14 residues. The CDR3 spells CASSRRQGGTEAFF. The CDR3 bases are TGTGCCAGCTCCCGTAGACAGGGTGGCACTGAAGCTTTCTTT.

The gene calls are TRBV7-6 and TRBJ1-6; 8 bases are shared with TRBD1. V lost 1 base and J lost 0; bases outside the gene matches: 2. The CDR3 spans 17 residues. Germline V gene sequence: CDR1 SGHVS, CDR2 FNYEAQ. The DNA for the CDR3 is TGTGCCAGCAGCTTAGGGACAGGGAGCTCCTATAATTCACCCCTCCACTTT. It translates to CASSLGTGSSYNSPLHF. The full variable domain, its missing parts supplied by reference TRBV7-6 and TRBJ1-6, is GAGVSQSPRYKVTKRGQDVALRCDPISGHVSLYWYRQALGQGPEFLTYFNYEAQQDKSGLPNDRFSAERPEGSISTLTIQRTEQRDSAMYRCASSLGTGSSYNSPLHFGNGTRLTVT.

The V call is TRBV5-4, the J call TRBJ2-5; 16 bases map to TRBD2. V shed 5 bases, J shed 4 bases, and the junction held 5 bases outside the gene matches. Germline V gene sequence: CDR1 SGHNT, CDR2 YYREEE (reference sequence). The length of the CDR3 is 16 residues. Here the CDR3 DNA reads TGTGCCAGCAGGGGGACTAGCGGGAGGGGTCCAGAGACCCAGTACTTC. It codes for CASRGTSGRGPETQYF.

This sequence joins TRBV4-3 and TRBJ1-6; TRBD1 might be the D (5 bases). CDR1 LGHNA and CDR2 YSLEER come from the germline V gene. Deletions cut 3 bases from V and 5 bases from J, with 14 bases between. This CDR3 has 16 amino acids. The CDR3 protein is CASSHAATVDNSPLHF. The DNA for the CDR3 is TGCGCCAGCAGCCATGCCGCGACAGTGGATAATTCACCCCTCCACTTT.